This T cell receptor beta chain was captured by sequencing in a study of Ad26.COV2.S vaccination and SARS-CoV-2 variants. For this clone: Germline is not matched at one junction end, which may reflect a read error.

Sample treatment: 19 received Ad26.COV2.S at low or high dose, single or two shots; about five received placebo; per-sample allocation not given. On day 63 after the first injection, vaccine and placebo recipients gave samples. Assay: immunoSEQ multiplex PCR; the TCRdb copy retains only in-frame clones and omits some. The data hold about 240,000 clones, with 88% observed a single time. The germline CDR1 and CDR2 sequences are SGHAT and FQNNGV. This CDR3 has 15 amino acids. The receptor was derived from a person aged 18-65 years who received the Ad26.COV2.S COVID-19 vaccine or a placebo. The chain links TRBV11-2 to TRBJ2-1; 14 nucleotides line up with TRBD2. The specimen comprised peripheral blood, sampled in a trial of Ad26.COV2.S vaccine versus placebo. CDR3 protein: CAGSLGTSGRGEQFF. As DNA, the CDR3 is TGTGCCGGCAGCTTAGGGACTAGCGGGAGAGGGGAGCAGTTCTTC.